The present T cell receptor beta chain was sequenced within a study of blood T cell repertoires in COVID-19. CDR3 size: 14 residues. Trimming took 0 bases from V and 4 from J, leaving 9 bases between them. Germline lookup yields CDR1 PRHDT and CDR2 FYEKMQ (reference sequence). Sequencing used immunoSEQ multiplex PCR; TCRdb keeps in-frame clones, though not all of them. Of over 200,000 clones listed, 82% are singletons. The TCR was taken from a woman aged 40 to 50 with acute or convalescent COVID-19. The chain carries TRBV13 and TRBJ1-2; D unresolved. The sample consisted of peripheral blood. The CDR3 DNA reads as TGTGCCAGCAGCTTAGGGCTGGGAGTCTATGGCTACACCTTC. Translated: CASSLGLGVYGYTF.